This TCR beta chain was identified during a study of blood T cell repertoires in COVID-19. Study context: The United States, Italy and Spain were the sources of the acute and convalescent COVID-19 samples.

Trimming left V 3 bases short and J 2 bases short, with 10 bases between. Germline values: CDR1 LNHDA, CDR2 SQIVND (reference sequence). CDR3 size: 14 residues. Participants were aged about 18 to 90 years, lived in around 22 US areas, and enrolled virtually. Assignments of participants to cohorts depended upon their own reported clinical history. Per the original data handling: Cell counts per sample came from amplifying reference gene primers. Libraries were prepared by immunoSEQ multiplex PCR; TCRdb keeps only in-frame clonotypes and omits some of them. That table is the source of V, J and clone size, and D and trimming were worked out from the DNA. The sample shows some 250,000 clones, about nine tenths of them seen only once.

This TCR derives from a woman in her thirties with acute COVID-19. Sequencing was performed on PBMCs or T cells enriched from blood (not recorded which). V usage is TRBV19 and J usage is TRBJ1-1; D perhaps matches TRBD1 (6 bases). The CDR3 nucleotides read TGTGCCAGTAGTATGGGGACACTTAACACTGAAGCTTTCTTT. Its protein product is CASSMGTLNTEAFF.